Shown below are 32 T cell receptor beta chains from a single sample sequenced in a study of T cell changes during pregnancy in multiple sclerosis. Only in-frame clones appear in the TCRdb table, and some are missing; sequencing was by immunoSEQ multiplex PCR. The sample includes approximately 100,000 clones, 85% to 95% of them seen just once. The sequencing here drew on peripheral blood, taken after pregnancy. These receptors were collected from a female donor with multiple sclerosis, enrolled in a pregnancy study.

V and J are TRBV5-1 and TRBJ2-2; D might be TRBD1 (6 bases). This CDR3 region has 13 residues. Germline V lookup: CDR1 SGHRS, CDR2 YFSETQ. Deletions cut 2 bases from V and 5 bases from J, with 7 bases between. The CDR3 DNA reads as TGCGCCAGCAGCTTACAGGGAACCGGGGAGCTGTTTTTT. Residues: CASSLQGTGELFF. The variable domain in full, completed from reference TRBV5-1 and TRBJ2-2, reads KAGVTQTPRYLIKTRGQQVTLSCSPISGHRSVSWYQQTPGQGLQFLFEYFSETQRNKGNFPGRFSGRQFSNSRSEMNVSTLELGDSALYLCASSLQGTGELFFGEGSRLTVL.

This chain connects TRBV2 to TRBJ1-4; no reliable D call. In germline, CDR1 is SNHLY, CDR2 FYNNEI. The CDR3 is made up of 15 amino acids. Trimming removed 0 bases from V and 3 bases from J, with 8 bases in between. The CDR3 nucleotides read TGTGCCAGCAGTGAAGCCTCCACTTCTAATGAAAAACTGTTTTTT. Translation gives CASSEASTSNEKLFF.

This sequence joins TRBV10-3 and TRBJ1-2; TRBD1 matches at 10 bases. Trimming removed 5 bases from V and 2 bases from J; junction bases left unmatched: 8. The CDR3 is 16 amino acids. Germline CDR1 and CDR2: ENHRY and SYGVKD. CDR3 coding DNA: TGTGCCATCAGTTCACCGGGACAGGGGATAAACTATGGCTACACCTTC. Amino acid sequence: CAISSPGQGINYGYTF.

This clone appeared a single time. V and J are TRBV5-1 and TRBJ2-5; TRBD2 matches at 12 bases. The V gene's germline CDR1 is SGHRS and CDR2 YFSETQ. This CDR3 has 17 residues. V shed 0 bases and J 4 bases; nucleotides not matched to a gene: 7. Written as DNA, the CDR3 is TGCGCCAGCAGCTTGGCTAGGACTAGCGGGGCCCGAGAGACCCAGTACTTC. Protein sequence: CASSLARTSGARETQYF. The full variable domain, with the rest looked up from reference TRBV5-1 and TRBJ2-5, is KAGVTQTPRYLIKTRGQQVTLSCSPISGHRSVSWYQQTPGQGLQFLFEYFSETQRNKGNFPGRFSGRQFSNSRSEMNVSTLELGDSALYLCASSLARTSGARETQYFGPGTRLLVL.

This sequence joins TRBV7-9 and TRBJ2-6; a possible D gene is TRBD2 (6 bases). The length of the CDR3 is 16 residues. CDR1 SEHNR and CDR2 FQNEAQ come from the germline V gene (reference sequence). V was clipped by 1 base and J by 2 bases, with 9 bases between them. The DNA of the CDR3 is TGTGCCAGCAGCTTAGAGGGCGGGGCTGGGGCCAACGTCCTGACTTTC. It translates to CASSLEGGAGANVLTF.

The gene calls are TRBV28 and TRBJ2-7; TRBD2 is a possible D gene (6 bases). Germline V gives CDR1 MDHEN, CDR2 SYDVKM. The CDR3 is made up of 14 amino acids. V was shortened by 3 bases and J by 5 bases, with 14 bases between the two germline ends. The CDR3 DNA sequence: TGTGCCAGCAGTTTCGGGGGTGGTAGGCACGAGCAGTACTTC. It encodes CASSFGGGRHEQYF.

CDR3 in DNA: TGTGCCAGCAGCTCCCTAGCGGGACCCGAAGAGACCCAGTACTTC. The encoded protein is CASSSLAGPEETQYF. This chain connects TRBV7-9 to TRBJ2-5, with 9 bases matching TRBD2. Germline CDR1 is SEHNR and CDR2 is FQNEAQ (reference sequence). V shed 4 bases and J 3 bases; nucleotides not matched to a gene: 6. CDR3 length: 15 residues.

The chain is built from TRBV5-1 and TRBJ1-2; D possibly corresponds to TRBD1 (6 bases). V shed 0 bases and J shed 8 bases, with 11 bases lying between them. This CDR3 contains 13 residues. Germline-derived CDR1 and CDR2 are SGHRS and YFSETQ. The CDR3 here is CASSLVSGDGYTF. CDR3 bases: TGCGCCAGCAGCTTGGTGTCAGGGGACGGCTACACCTTC.

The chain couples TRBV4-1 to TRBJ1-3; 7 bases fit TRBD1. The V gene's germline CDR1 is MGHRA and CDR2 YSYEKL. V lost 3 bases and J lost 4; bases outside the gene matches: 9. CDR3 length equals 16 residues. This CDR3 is CASSQRDRVSGNTIYF. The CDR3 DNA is TGCGCCAGCAGCCAGAGAGACAGGGTTTCGGGAAACACCATATATTTT.

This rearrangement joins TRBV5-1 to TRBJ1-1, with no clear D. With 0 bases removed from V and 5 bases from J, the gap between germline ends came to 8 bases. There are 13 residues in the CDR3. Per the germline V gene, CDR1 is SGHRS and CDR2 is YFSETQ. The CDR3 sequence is CASSLGEETEAFF. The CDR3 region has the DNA TGCGCCAGCAGCTTGGGGGAGGAAACTGAAGCTTTCTTT. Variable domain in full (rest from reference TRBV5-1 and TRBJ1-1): KAGVTQTPRYLIKTRGQQVTLSCSPISGHRSVSWYQQTPGQGLQFLFEYFSETQRNKGNFPGRFSGRQFSNSRSEMNVSTLELGDSALYLCASSLGEETEAFFGQGTRLTVV.

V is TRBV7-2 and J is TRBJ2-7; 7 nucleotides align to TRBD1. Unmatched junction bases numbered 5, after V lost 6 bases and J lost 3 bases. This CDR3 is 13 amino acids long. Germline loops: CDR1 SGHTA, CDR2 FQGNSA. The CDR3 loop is CASRKGAVYEQYF. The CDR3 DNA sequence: TGTGCCAGCAGGAAGGGGGCAGTCTACGAGCAGTACTTC.

This CDR3 reads CASSLSRREETQYF. The DNA of the CDR3 is TGTGCCAGCAGTTTATCGAGGCGGGAAGAGACCCAGTACTTC. The V and J genes are TRBV28 and TRBJ2-5, with D possibly being TRBD2 (5 bases). The length of the CDR3 is 14 residues. V lost 1 base and J 3 bases, leaving 9 bases between the germline ends. Per the germline V gene, CDR1 is MDHEN and CDR2 is SYDVKM.

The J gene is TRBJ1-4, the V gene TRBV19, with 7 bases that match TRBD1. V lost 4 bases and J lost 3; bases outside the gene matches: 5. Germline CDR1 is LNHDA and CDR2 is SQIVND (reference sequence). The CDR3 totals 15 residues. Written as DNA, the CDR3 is TGTGCCAGTAGTACGACAGGGTCTGCTAATGAAAAACTGTTTTTT. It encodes CASSTTGSANEKLFF.

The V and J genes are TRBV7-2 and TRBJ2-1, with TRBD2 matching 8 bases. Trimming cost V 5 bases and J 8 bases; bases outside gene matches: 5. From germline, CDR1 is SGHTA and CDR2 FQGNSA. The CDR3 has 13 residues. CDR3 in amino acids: CASSDGRVDEQFF. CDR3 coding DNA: TGTGCCAGCAGCGACGGGAGGGTGGATGAGCAGTTCTTC.

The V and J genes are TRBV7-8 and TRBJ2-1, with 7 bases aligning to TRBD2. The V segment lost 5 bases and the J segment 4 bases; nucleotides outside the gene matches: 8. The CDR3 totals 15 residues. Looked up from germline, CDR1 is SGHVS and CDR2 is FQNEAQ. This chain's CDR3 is CASSIREVIYNEQFF. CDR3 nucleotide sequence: TGTGCCAGCAGCATACGGGAGGTTATATACAATGAGCAGTTCTTC. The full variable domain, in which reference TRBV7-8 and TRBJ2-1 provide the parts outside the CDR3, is GAGVSQSPRYKVAKRGQDVALRCDPISGHVSLFWYQQALGQGPEFLTYFQNEAQLDKSGLPSDRFFAERPEGSVSTLKIQRTQQEDSAVYLCASSIREVIYNEQFFGPGTRLTVL.

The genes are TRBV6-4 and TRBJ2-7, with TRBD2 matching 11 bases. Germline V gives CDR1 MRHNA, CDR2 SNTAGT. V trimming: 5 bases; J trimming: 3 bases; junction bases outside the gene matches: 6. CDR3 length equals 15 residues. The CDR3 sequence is CASSPLAGAIYEQYF. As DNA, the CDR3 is TGTGCCAGCAGTCCACTAGCGGGGGCCATCTACGAGCAGTACTTC.

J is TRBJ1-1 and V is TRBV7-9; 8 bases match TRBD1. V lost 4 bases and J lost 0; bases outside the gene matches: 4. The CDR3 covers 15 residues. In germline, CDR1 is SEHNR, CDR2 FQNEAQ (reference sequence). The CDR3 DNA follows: TGTGCCAGCAGCTGGAACAGGGGGATGAACACTGAAGCTTTCTTT. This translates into CASSWNRGMNTEAFF.

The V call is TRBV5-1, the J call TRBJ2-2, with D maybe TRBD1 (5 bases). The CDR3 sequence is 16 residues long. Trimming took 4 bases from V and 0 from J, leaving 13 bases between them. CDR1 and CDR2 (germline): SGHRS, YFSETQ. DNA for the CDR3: TGCGCCAGCAGCCTGACCGACAGTGCGAACACCGGGGAGCTGTTTTTT. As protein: CASSLTDSANTGELFF. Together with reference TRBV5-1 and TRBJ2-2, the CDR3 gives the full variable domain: KAGVTQTPRYLIKTRGQQVTLSCSPISGHRSVSWYQQTPGQGLQFLFEYFSETQRNKGNFPGRFSGRQFSNSRSEMNVSTLELGDSALYLCASSLTDSANTGELFFGEGSRLTVL.

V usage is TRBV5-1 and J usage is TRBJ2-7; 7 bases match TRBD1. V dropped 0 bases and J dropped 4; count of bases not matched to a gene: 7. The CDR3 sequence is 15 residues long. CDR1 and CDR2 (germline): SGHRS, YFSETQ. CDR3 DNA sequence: TGCGCCAGCAGCTTGGCCAGGGCCAGGGGGTACGAGCAGTACTTC. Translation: CASSLARARGYEQYF.

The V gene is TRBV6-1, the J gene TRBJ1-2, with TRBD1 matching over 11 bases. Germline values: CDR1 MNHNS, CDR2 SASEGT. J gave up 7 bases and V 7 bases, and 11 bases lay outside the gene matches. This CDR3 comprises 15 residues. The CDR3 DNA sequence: TGTGCCAGCACGAGATCCGGGACAGGGGGACGTGGCTACACCTTC. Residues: CASTRSGTGGRGYTF.

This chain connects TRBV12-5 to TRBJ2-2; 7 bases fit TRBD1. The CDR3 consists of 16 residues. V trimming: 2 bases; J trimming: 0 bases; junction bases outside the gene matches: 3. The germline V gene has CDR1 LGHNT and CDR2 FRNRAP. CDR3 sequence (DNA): TGTGCTAGTGGTTTGTCCGGGACAGCGAACACCGGGGAGCTGTTTTTT. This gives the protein CASGLSGTANTGELFF.

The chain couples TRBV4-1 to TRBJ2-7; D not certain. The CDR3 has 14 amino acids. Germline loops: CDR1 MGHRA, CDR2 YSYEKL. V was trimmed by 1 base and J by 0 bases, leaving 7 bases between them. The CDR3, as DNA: TGCGCCAGCAGCCAAGCGTCTAGCTCCTACGAGCAGTACTTC. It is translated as CASSQASSSYEQYF.

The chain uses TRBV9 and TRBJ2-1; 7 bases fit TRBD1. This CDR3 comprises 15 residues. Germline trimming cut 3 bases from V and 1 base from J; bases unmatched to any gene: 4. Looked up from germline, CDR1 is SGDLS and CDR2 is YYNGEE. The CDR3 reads CASSETGDSYNEQFF. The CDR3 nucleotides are TGTGCCAGCAGCGAAACAGGGGATTCCTACAATGAGCAGTTCTTC.

CDR3 nucleotides: TGTGCCAGCAGTGCCTTGGGACTTGCACCGGCAGATACGCAGTATTTT. Its translation: CASSALGLAPADTQYF. This chain uses TRBV6-4 with TRBJ2-3, with D maybe TRBD2 (6 bases). Germline CDR1 and CDR2: MRHNA and SNTAGT. Trimming removed 4 bases at V and 4 bases at J, with 18 bases between. The CDR3 length is 16 residues.

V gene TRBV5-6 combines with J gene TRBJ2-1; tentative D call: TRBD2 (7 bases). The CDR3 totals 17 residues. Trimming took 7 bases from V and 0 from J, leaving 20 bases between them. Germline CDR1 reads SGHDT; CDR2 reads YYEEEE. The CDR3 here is CASGAGGRGSSYNEQFF. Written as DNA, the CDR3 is TGTGCCAGCGGCGCCGGAGGGAGGGGGAGCTCCTACAATGAGCAGTTCTTC.

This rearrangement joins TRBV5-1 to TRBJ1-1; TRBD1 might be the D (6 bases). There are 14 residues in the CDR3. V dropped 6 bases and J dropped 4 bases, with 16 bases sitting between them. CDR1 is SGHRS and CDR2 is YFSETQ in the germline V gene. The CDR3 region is CASTEAGAGTEAFF. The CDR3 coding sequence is TGCGCCAGCACCGAAGCGGGGGCTGGCACTGAAGCTTTCTTT.

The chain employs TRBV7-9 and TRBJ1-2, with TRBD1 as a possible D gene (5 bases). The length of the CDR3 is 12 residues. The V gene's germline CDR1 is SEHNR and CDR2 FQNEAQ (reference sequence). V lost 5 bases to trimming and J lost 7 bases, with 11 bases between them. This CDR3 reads CASSPDRFGYTF. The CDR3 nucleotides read TGTGCCAGCAGCCCCGACAGATTTGGCTACACCTTC.

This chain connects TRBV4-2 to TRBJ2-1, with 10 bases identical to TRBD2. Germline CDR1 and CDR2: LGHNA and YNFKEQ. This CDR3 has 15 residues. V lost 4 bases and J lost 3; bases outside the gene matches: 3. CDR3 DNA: TGTGCCAGCAGCCGGACTAGCGGTCTCTACAATGAGCAGTTCTTC. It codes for CASSRTSGLYNEQFF.

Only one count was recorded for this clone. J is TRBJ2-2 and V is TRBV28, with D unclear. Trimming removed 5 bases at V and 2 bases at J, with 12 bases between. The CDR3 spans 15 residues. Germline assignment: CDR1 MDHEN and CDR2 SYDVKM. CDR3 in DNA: TGTGCCAGCAGTCTCGACACATTCAACACCGGGGAGCTGTTTTTT. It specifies CASSLDTFNTGELFF.

Here the CDR3 DNA reads TGTGCCGCTCAATGGGGGCGAAACACTGAAGCTTTCTTT. This gives the protein CAAQWGRNTEAFF. This chain connects TRBV30 to TRBJ1-1; D might be TRBD1 (6 bases). Between the trimmed V and J ends, which lost 8 bases and 2 bases, there was a span of 15 bases. CDR3 size: 13 residues. Germline assignment: CDR1 GTSNPN and CDR2 SVGIG (reference sequence). The full variable domain, rest sourced from reference TRBV30 and TRBJ1-1, is SQTIHQWPATLVQPVGSPLSLECTVEGTSNPNLYWYRQAAGRGLQLLFYSVGIGQISSEVPQNLSASRPQDRQFILSSKKLLLSDSGFYLCAAQWGRNTEAFFGQGTRLTVV.

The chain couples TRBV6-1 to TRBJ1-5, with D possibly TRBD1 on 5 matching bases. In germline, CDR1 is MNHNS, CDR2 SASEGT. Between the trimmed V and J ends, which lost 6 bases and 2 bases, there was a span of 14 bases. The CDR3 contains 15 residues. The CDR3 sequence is CASRDQGLGNQPQHF. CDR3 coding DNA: TGTGCCAGCAGGGACCAGGGATTAGGCAATCAGCCCCAGCATTTT.

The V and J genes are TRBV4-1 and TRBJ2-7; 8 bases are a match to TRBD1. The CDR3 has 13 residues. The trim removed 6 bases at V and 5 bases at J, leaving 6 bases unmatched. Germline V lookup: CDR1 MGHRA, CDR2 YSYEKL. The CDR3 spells CASRRTGFDEQYF. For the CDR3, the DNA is TGCGCCAGCAGACGGACAGGGTTCGACGAGCAGTACTTC.